This is a list of T cell receptor beta chains from one sample in a study of blood T cell repertoires in COVID-19. Produced via immunoSEQ multiplex PCR; TCRdb's table is partial and in-frame only. The table lists some 80,000 clones, under 80% of them singletons. The sample consisted of peripheral blood. Source of these receptors: a woman at least 80 years old with active or convalescent COVID-19. Each CDR3 is given with its conserved first and last residue. The D gene is left open where the match is weak. A row's size may be missing; if present it is once, few, many or a size class.

j_call d_call v_call clone_size cdr3_aa cdr3_nt
TRBJ1-2 NA TRBV27 NA CASSLSTHGGYTF TGTGCCAGCAGTTTGTCAACGCACGGGGGCTACACCTTC
TRBJ1-1 TRBD1 TRBV5-4 NA CASSGTGDNTEAFF TGTGCCAGCAGCGGGACAGGGGACAACACTGAAGCTTTCTTT
TRBJ1-1 TRBD1 TRBV6-5 NA CASSYLDRGTEAFF TGTGCCAGCAGTTATTTGGACAGGGGAACCGAAGCTTTCTTT
TRBJ2-5 TRBD1 TRBV29-1 NA CSAQDRGYWETQYF TGCAGCGCCCAGGACAGGGGGTATTGGGAGACCCAGTACTTC
TRBJ1-6 TRBD1 TRBV19 NA CASSPTSDRGTSPLHF TGTGCCAGTAGTCCAACCTCCGACAGGGGTACTTCACCCCTCCACTTT
TRBJ1-5 NA TRBV28 NA CASEGRGNQPQHF TGTGCCAGCGAAGGGCGGGGCAATCAGCCCCAGCATTTT
TRBJ2-2 TRBD2 TRBV10-3 NA CASSGTTDTGELFF TGTGCCTCCTCCGGGACTACCGACACCGGGGAGCTGTTTTTT
TRBJ1-1 TRBD1 TRBV30 NA CAWDNSGTGNTEAFF TGTGCCTGGGACAATTCCGGGACAGGGAACACTGAAGCTTTCTTT
TRBJ1-1 TRBD1 TRBV5-6 few CASTNTGGTEAFF TGTGCCAGCACCAATACAGGGGGCACTGAAGCTTTCTTT
TRBJ2-6 NA TRBV7-9 NA CASSLTGVGANVLTF TGTGCCAGCAGCCTGACGGGGGTTGGGGCCAACGTCCTGACTTTC
TRBJ1-6 NA TRBV7-9 NA CASSLGGVFQPDSPLHF TGTGCCAGCAGCTTAGGGGGGGTCTTCCAGCCAGATTCACCCCTCCACTTT
TRBJ1-4 TRBD1 TRBV9 NA CASSRDRATNEKLFF TGTGCCAGCAGCCGGGACAGGGCAACTAATGAAAAACTGTTTTTT
TRBJ2-2 NA TRBV11-3 once CASSPGGSRGLAGELFF TGTGCCAGCAGCCCAGGGGGGTCTCGGGGGTTGGCCGGGGAGCTGTTTTTT
TRBJ1-3 TRBD1 TRBV23-1 few CASTPPDRVRVGRNTIYF TGCGCCAGCACCCCCCCGGACAGGGTTAGAGTTGGACGCAACACCATATATTTT
TRBJ1-5 TRBD1 TRBV10-1 once CASRGFGDRLYLYSNQPQHF TGCGCCAGCAGGGGATTCGGGGACAGACTTTACCTTTATAGCAATCAGCCCCAGCATTTT
TRBJ1-1 NA TRBV18 NA CASSPSGQGNTEAFF TGTGCCAGCTCACCATCTGGTCAGGGGAACACTGAAGCTTTCTTT
TRBJ2-2 NA TRBV2 few CASSEAEHNTGELFF TGTGCCAGCAGTGAAGCCGAACACAACACCGGGGAGCTGTTTTTT
TRBJ1-2 NA TRBV6-6 few CASSHQGGYTF TGTGCCAGCAGTCATCAGGGTGGCTACACCTTC
TRBJ1-3 TRBD1 TRBV28 NA CASRSSGTGGGNTIYF TGTGCCAGCAGGTCCTCCGGGACAGGGGGTGGAAACACCATATATTTT
TRBJ2-5 TRBD1 TRBV6-5 NA CASSRQGWETQYF TGTGCCAGTTCAAGACAGGGCTGGGAGACCCAGTACTTC
TRBJ1-2 TRBD1 TRBV10-2 NA CASSESRQGAHRGYTF TGCGCCAGCAGTGAGTCGAGACAGGGGGCCCATAGGGGCTACACCTTC
TRBJ1-1 TRBD1 TRBV29-1 NA CSVEQGANTEAFF TGCAGCGTTGAACAGGGGGCGAACACTGAAGCTTTCTTT
TRBJ2-7 NA TRBV5-1 NA CASKGGEYEQYF TGCGCCAGCAAGGGGGGGGAATACGAGCAGTACTTC
TRBJ1-4 NA TRBV7-2 NA CASSSRVREKLFF TGTGCCAGCAGCTCACGGGTTAGGGAAAAACTGTTTTTT
TRBJ2-6 NA TRBV7-3 once CASSPRGTSGANVLTF TGTGCCAGCAGCCCAAGGGGCACGTCTGGGGCCAACGTCCTGACTTTC
TRBJ1-1 NA TRBV30 NA CAWFLNTEAFF TGTGCCTGGTTCTTGAACACTGAAGCTTTCTTT
TRBJ1-1 NA TRBV3-1/TRBV3-2 NA CASSQDAAEAFF TGTGCCAGCAGCCAAGATGCGGCTGAAGCTTTCTTT
TRBJ2-3 TRBD1 TRBV3-1/TRBV3-2 NA CASSQGQGVDTDTQYF TGTGCCAGCAGCCAAGGACAGGGCGTCGACACAGATACGCAGTATTTT
TRBJ2-7 NA TRBV12-3/TRBV12-4 NA CASSSRRVDEQYF TGTGCCAGCAGTTCACGCAGGGTGGACGAGCAGTACTTC
TRBJ1-1 NA TRBV7-9 NA CASSSLTRNPNTEAFF TGTGCCAGCAGCTCCCTCACGCGCAACCCGAACACTGAAGCTTTCTTT
TRBJ2-7 TRBD1 TRBV7-9 NA CASSIEQGATGYEQYF TGTGCCAGCAGCATAGAGCAGGGGGCTACGGGCTACGAGCAGTACTTC
TRBJ2-7 NA TRBV5-1 NA CASSPPRDIINEQYF TGCGCCAGCAGCCCCCCCAGGGACATAATTAACGAGCAGTACTTC
TRBJ2-7 NA TRBV7-9 few CASSLARVDEQYF TGTGCCAGCAGCTTAGCCAGGGTAGACGAGCAGTACTTC
TRBJ2-3 NA TRBV10-3 once CAIRDSLGDTQYF TGTGCCATTAGGGACTCCCTCGGAGATACGCAGTATTTT
TRBJ1-5 NA TRBV27 NA CASSLIYTTVLFVVDSNQPQHF TGTGCCAGCAGTTTAATTTACACTACTGTCCTCTTCGTGGTTGATAGCAATCAGCCCCAGCATTTT
TRBJ1-5 TRBD1 TRBV9 NA CASSPTGVGQPQHF TGTGCCAGCAGCCCCACAGGGGTAGGACAGCCCCAGCATTTT
TRBJ2-6 NA TRBV19 NA CASSISFSGANVLTF TGTGCCAGTAGTATTTCCTTTTCTGGGGCCAACGTCCTGACTTTC
TRBJ2-7 TRBD1 TRBV5-1 NA CASSLGGGNEQYF TGCGCCAGCAGCTTGGGAGGGGGCAACGAGCAGTACTTC
TRBJ2-3 TRBD2 TRBV5-1 NA CASSSGLALDTQYF TGCGCCAGCAGCTCTGGACTAGCACTAGATACGCAGTATTTT
TRBJ1-2 NA TRBV30 NA CAWGGMVGLGYTF TGTGCCTGGGGAGGGATGGTGGGACTTGGCTACACCTTC
TRBJ1-2 TRBD1 TRBV4-3 NA CASSQEPRTGGGGYTF TGCGCCAGCAGCCAAGAACCTAGGACAGGGGGCGGTGGCTACACCTTC
TRBJ1-1 NA TRBV18 NA CASSPDITEAFF TGTGCCAGCTCACCTGACATCACTGAAGCTTTCTTT
TRBJ1-5 NA TRBV30 NA CAWSARTGNQPQHF TGTGCCTGGAGTGCCCGGACGGGAAATCAGCCCCAGCATTTT
TRBJ1-6 TRBD1 TRBV5-5 many CASSVEPGTGGQPLHF TGTGCCAGCAGCGTGGAACCCGGGACAGGGGGCCAGCCCCTCCACTTT
TRBJ2-5 TRBD2 TRBV7-8 NA CASSHGVAGGLPETQYF TGTGCCAGCAGCCACGGGGTAGCGGGGGGGCTTCCAGAGACCCAGTACTTC
TRBJ1-2 NA TRBV7-6 once CASSGYRGRDLGGGYTF TGTGCCAGCAGCGGATACCGGGGCCGGGATTTGGGAGGTGGCTACACCTTC
TRBJ1-4 TRBD1 TRBV9 NA CASSPRTGGPTTNEKLFF TGTGCCAGCAGCCCCCGGACAGGGGGTCCCACAACTAATGAAAAACTGTTTTTT
TRBJ1-1 NA TRBV6-5 NA CASSYSQGGDGDEAFF TGTGCCAGCAGTTACTCGCAGGGAGGGGACGGGGATGAAGCTTTCTTT
TRBJ2-2 NA TRBV6-5 few CASRTDSRNTGELFF TGTGCCAGCAGAACGGACAGTAGGAACACCGGGGAGCTGTTTTTT
TRBJ2-1 TRBD2 TRBV7-9 NA CASRTSGGPPYNEQFF TGTGCCAGCAGAACTAGCGGGGGGCCCCCTTACAATGAGCAGTTCTTC
TRBJ1-5 NA TRBV6-1 NA CASSEVGGNQPQHF TGTGCCAGCAGTGAAGTCGGGGGGAATCAGCCCCAGCATTTT
TRBJ1-1 TRBD1 TRBV6-1 NA CASSDRGIGTEAFF TGTGCCAGCAGTGACAGGGGGATCGGCACTGAAGCTTTCTTT
TRBJ1-5 NA TRBV19 NA CASRYSEGYNQPQHF TGTGCCAGTAGGTACAGTGAGGGCTACAATCAGCCCCAGCATTTT
TRBJ1-5 NA TRBV30 NA CAWSAGGQQPQHF TGTGCCTGGAGTGCCGGGGGGCAACAGCCCCAGCATTTT
TRBJ2-5 TRBD1 TRBV7-7 NA CASSRDREETQYF TGTGCTAGCAGCCGGGACAGGGAGGAGACCCAGTACTTC
TRBJ1-1 NA TRBV6-2/TRBV6-3 NA CASSSIQGLGPEAFF TGTGCCAGCAGTTCCATTCAGGGGCTTGGGCCTGAAGCTTTCTTT
TRBJ2-1 NA TRBV2 NA CASSEWQVDEQFF TGTGCCAGCAGTGAATGGCAAGTCGATGAGCAGTTCTTC